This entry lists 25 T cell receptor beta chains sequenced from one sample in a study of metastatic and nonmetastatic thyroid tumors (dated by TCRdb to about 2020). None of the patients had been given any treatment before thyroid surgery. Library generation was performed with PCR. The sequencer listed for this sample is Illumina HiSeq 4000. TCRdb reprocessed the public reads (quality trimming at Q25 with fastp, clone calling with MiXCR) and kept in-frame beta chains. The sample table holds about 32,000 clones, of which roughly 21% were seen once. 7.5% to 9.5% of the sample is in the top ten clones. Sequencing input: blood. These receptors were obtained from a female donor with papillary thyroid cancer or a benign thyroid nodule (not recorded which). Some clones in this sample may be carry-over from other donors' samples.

The CDR3 DNA reads TGTGCCAGCAGTCCTACCGGGACAGGGAATTCACCCCTCCACTTT. Translated: CASSPTGTGNSPLHF. The chain couples TRBV6-1 to TRBJ1-6, with 9 nucleotides matching TRBD1. The CDR3 length is 15 residues. V gave up 5 bases and J gave up 7 bases; unmatched junction bases: 6. Per germline, CDR1 MNHNS and CDR2 SASEGT.

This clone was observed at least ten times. CDR3 DNA sequence: TGTGCCAGCAGTAAGTCACCGGGACTAGCGGGAGTTCACGAGCAGTACTTC. It specifies CASSKSPGLAGVHEQYF. This chain connects TRBV27 to TRBJ2-7; 14 positions match TRBD2. The CDR3 spans 17 residues. The V and J ends lost 5 bases and 5 bases, in that order; junction bases with no gene match: 11. CDR1 is MNHEY, CDR2 SMNVEV, per germline (reference sequence).

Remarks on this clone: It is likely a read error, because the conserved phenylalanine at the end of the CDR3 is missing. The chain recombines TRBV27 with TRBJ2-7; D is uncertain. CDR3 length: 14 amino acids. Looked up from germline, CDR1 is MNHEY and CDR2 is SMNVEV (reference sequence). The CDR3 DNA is TGTGCCACCAGTTCGTTACGGAGCTCCTACGAGCAGTACTAC. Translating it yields CATSSLRSSYEQYY.

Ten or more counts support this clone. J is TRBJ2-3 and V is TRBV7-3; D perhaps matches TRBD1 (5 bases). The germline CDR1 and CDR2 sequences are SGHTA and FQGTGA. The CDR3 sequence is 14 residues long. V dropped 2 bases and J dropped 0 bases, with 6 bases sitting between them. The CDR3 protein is CASSLRQSTDTQYF. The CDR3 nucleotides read TGTGCCAGCAGCTTACGACAGAGCACAGATACGCAGTATTTT.

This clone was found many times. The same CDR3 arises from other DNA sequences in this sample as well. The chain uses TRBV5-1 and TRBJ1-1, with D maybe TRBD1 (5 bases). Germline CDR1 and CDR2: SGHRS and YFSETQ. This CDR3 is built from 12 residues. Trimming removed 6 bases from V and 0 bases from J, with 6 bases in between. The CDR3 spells CASKGVNTEAFF. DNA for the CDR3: TGCGCCAGCAAAGGGGTGAACACTGAAGCTTTCTTT.

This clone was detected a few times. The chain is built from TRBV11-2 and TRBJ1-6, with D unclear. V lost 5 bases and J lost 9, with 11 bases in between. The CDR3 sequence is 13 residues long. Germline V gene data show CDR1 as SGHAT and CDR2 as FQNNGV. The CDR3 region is CASSSDTASPLHF. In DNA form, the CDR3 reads TGTGCCAGCAGCAGTGACACGGCTTCACCCCTCCACTTT.

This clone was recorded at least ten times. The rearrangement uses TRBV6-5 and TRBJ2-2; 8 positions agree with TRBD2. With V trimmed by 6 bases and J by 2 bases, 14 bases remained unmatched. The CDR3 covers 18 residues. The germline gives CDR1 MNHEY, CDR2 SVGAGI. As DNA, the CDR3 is TGTGCCAGCAGCATTAGCGGGAACGATCGGGGTAACACCGGGGAGCTGTTTTTT. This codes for CASSISGNDRGNTGELFF.

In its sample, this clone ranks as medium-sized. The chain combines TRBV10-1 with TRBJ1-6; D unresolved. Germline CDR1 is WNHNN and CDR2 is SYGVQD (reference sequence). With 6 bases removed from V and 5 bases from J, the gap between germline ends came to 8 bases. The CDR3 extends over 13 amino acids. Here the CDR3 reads CASRDPHNSPLHF. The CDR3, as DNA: TGCGCCAGCAGGGACCCCCATAATTCACCCCTCCACTTT.

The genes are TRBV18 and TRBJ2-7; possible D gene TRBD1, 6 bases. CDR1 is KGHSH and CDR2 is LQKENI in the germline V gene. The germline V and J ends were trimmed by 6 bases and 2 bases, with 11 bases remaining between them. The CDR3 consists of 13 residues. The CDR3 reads CASSRDTTYEQYF. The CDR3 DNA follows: TGTGCCAGCTCTAGGGACACCACCTACGAGCAGTACTTC.

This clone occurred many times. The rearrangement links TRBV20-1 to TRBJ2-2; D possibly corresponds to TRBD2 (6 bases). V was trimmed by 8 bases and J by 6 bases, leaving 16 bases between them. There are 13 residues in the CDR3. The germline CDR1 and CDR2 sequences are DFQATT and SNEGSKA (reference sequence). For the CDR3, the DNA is TGCAGTTCCCGGAGGGCCGAAGCCGGGGAGCTGTTTTTT. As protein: CSSRRAEAGELFF.

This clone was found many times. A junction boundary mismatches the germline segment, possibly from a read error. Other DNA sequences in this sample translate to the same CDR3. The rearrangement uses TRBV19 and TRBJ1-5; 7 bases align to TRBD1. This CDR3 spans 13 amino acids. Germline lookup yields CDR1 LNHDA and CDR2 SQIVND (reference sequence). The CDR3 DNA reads TGTGCCAGTAACCAGGGGGACAATCAACCCCAGCATTTT. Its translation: CASNQGDNQPQHF.

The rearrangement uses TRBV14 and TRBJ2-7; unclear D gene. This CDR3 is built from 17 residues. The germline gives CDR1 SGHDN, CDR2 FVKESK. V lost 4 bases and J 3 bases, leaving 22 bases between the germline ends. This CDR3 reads CASSPGFPRRKFYEQYF. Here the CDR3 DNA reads TGTGCCAGCAGCCCAGGATTTCCGCGGCGCAAGTTCTACGAGCAGTACTTC.

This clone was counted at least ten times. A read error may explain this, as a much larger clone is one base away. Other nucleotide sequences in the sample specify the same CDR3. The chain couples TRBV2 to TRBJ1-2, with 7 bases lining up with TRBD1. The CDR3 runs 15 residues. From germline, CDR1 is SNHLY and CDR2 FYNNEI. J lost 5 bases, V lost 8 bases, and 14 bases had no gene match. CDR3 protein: CASEGSRGGNYGYTF. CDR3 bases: TGTGCCAGCGAGGGCAGCAGGGGGGGGAATTATGGCTACACCTTC.

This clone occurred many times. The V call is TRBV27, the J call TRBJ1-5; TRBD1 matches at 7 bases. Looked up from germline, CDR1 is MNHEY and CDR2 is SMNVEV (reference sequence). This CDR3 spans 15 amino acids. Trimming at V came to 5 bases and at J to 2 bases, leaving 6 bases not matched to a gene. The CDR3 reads CASSDRAGGNQPQHF. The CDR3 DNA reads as TGTGCCAGCAGTGACAGGGCGGGGGGCAATCAGCCCCAGCATTTT.

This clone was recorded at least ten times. The CDR3 is CASSLVGWGGADTQYF. CDR3 sequence (DNA): TGTGCCAGCAGCTTAGTGGGCTGGGGGGGGGCAGATACGCAGTATTTT. This chain joins TRBV7-9 and TRBJ2-3; the match to TRBD2 covers 7 bases. The germline CDR1 and CDR2 sequences are SEHNR and FQNEAQ (reference sequence). V was clipped by 1 base and J by 4 bases; unmatched bases: 8. The CDR3 totals 16 residues.

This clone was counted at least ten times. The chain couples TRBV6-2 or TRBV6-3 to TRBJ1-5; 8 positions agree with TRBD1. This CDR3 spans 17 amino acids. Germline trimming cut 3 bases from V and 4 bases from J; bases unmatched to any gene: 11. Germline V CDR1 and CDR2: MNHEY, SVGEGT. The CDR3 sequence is CASSYPPAGGFNQPQHF. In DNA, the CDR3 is TGTGCCAGCAGTTATCCCCCCGCAGGGGGCTTTAATCAGCCCCAGCATTTT.

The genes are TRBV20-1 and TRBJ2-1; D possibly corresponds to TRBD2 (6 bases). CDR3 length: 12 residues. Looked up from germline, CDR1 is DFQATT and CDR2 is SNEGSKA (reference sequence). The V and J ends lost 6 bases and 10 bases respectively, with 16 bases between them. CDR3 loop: CSAPRGGREQFF. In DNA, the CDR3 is TGCAGTGCCCCGCGGGGAGGAAGGGAGCAGTTCTTC.

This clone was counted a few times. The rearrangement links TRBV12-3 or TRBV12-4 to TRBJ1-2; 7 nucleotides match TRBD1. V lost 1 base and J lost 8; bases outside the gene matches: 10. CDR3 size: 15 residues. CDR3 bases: TGTGCCAGCAGTTTAGAGGGGGCCCTAGCGGAGGGCTACACCTTC. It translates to CASSLEGALAEGYTF.

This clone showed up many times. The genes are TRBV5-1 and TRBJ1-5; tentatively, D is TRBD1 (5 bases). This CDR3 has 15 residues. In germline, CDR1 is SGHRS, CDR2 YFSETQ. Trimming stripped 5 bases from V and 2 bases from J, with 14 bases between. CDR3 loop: CASSPGSGGNQPQHF. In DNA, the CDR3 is TGCGCCAGCAGTCCTGGGTCGGGGGGCAATCAGCCCCAGCATTTT.

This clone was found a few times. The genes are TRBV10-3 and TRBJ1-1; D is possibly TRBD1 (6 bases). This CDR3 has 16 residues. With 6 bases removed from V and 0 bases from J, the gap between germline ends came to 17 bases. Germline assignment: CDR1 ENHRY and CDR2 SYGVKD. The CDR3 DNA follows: TGTGCCATCAGAGACAACGGCAGGGGTATGAACACTGAAGCTTTCTTT. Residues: CAIRDNGRGMNTEAFF.

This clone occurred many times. The CDR3 DNA reads as TGTGCCAGCAGCCAAGATACTTGGACTAGCGGGAGGAACTCCTACGAGCAGTACTTC. Amino acids: CASSQDTWTSGRNSYEQYF. The rearrangement links TRBV3-1 to TRBJ2-7; 14 nucleotides align to TRBD2. Germline CDR1 is LGHDT and CDR2 is YNNKEL (reference sequence). The CDR3 length is 19 residues. Unmatched junction bases numbered 7, after V lost 0 bases and J lost 0 bases.

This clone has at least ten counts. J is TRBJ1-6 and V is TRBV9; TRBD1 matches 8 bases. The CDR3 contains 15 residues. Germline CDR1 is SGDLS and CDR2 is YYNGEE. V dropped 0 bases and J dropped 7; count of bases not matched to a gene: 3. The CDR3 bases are TGTGCCAGCAGCGTAGGGACAGGGAACAATTCACCCCTCCACTTT. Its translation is CASSVGTGNNSPLHF.

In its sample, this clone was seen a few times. The CDR3 loop reads CASSYSVGTGELFF. The CDR3 nucleotides are TGTGCCAGCAGTTACAGTGTGGGGACCGGGGAGCTGTTTTTT. The chain couples TRBV6-6 to TRBJ2-2; D not resolved. Germline lookup yields CDR1 MNHNY and CDR2 SVGAGI (reference sequence). The CDR3 length is 14 residues. V dropped 2 bases and J dropped 5 bases, with 9 bases sitting between them.

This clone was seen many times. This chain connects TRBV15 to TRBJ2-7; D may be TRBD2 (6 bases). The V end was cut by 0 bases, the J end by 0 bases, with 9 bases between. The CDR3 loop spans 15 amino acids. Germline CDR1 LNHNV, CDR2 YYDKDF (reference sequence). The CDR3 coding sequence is TGTGCCACCAGCAGAGAGGGGACTTCCTCCTACGAGCAGTACTTC. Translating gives CATSREGTSSYEQYF.

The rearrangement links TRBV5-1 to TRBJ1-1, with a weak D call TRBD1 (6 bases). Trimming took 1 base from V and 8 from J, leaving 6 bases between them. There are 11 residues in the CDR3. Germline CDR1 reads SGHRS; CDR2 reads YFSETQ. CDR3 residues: CASSLTGEAFF. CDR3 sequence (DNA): TGCGCCAGCAGCTTGACAGGGGAAGCTTTCTTT.